The 23 T cell receptor beta chains reported below all come from one sample, sequenced in a study of CD8+ T cells in alopecia areata. RNA, once extracted, was reverse transcribed into cDNA for use as the sequencing template. The method was immunoSEQ multiplex PCR; TCRdb's version includes in-frame clones alone and lacks a portion of them. This sample has about 130,000 clones; 58% occur once, and the top ten carry 4.5% to 5.5%. Sequenced material: CD4+ T cells sorted from blood, taken at week 0. All receptors derive from a human donor with alopecia areata.

This clone was observed a few times. The chain links TRBV7-2 to TRBJ2-5, with D possibly being TRBD2 (7 bases). The CDR3 contains 19 residues. CDR1 is SGHTA and CDR2 is FQGNSA in the germline V gene. V was cut by 2 bases and J by 0 bases, with 22 bases left in between. DNA for the CDR3: TGTGCCAGCAGCTTAAGCTTCCGGGGGGCTAGGGGATACCAAGAGACCCAGTACTTC. Amino acids: CASSLSFRGARGYQETQYF.

The V call is TRBV2, the J call TRBJ2-7; 10 nucleotides agree with TRBD1. Germline CDR1 and CDR2: SNHLY and FYNNEI. The CDR3 covers 15 residues. The trim removed 5 bases at V and 2 bases at J, leaving 6 bases unmatched. As DNA, the CDR3 is TGTGCCAGCAGTAACCCGGGACAGGGGACCTACGAGCAGTACTTC. Protein product: CASSNPGQGTYEQYF.

V and J are TRBV4-3 and TRBJ2-7; TRBD1 agrees at 7 bases. After removal of 0 bases from V and 2 bases from J, the junction contained 4 bases not matched to a gene. CDR1 and CDR2 (germline): LGHNA, YSLEER. The CDR3 totals 15 residues. This CDR3 is CASSQDWDSPYEQYF. Written as DNA, the CDR3 is TGCGCCAGCAGCCAAGATTGGGACAGCCCCTACGAGCAGTACTTC.

The CDR3 reads CASSLVGTSFETQYF. CDR3 DNA sequence: TGTGCCAGCAGCTTAGTGGGGACTAGCTTCGAGACCCAGTACTTC. V and J are TRBV7-2 and TRBJ2-5; 9 bases map to TRBD2. Looked up from germline, CDR1 is SGHTA and CDR2 is FQGNSA. CDR3 length: 15 residues. V was pared by 1 base and J by 5 bases, with 5 bases of the junction left unmatched. Together with reference TRBV7-2 and TRBJ2-5, the CDR3 gives the full variable domain: GAGVSQSPSNKVTEKGKDVELRCDPISGHTALYWYRQSLGQGLEFLIYFQGNSAPDKSGLPSDRFSAERTGGSVSTLTIQRTQQEDSAVYLCASSLVGTSFETQYFGPGTRLLVL.

This clone turned up a few times. The genes are TRBV7-2 and TRBJ1-5; D not certain. The CDR3 has 15 amino acids. Germline lookup yields CDR1 SGHTA and CDR2 FQGNSA. With 5 bases removed from V and 4 bases from J, the gap between germline ends came to 15 bases. CDR3 coding DNA: TGTGCCAGCAGCGTCGACTGGACGGGAAATCAGCCCCAGCATTTT. This translates into CASSVDWTGNQPQHF. Full variable domain (remainder filled in from reference TRBV7-2 and TRBJ1-5): GAGVSQSPSNKVTEKGKDVELRCDPISGHTALYWYRQSLGQGLEFLIYFQGNSAPDKSGLPSDRFSAERTGGSVSTLTIQRTQQEDSAVYLCASSVDWTGNQPQHFGDGTRLSIL.

The V gene is TRBV7-2, the J gene TRBJ2-5, with D perhaps matching TRBD1 or TRBD2 (5 bases each). CDR3 length: 14 residues. Germline V CDR1 and CDR2: SGHTA, FQGNSA. V lost 5 bases to trimming and J lost 1 base, with 11 bases between them. The CDR3 nucleotides read TGTGCCAGCAGCCCCCCGGGGCCCCAAGAGACCCAGTACTTC. This sequence encodes CASSPPGPQETQYF.

The V call is TRBV27, the J call TRBJ1-2; D might be TRBD1 (6 bases). Germline-derived CDR1 and CDR2 are MNHEY and SMNVEV (reference sequence). The V end lost 3 bases, the J end lost 4 bases, and 9 bases lay between the germline ends. CDR3 size: 13 residues. The CDR3 coding sequence is TGTGCCAGCAGTTTCGCAGGGGTCTATGGCTACACCTTC. Its protein product is CASSFAGVYGYTF.

Written as DNA, the CDR3 is TGTGCCAGCAGAACAGCTTTGAATTCATATGGCTACACCTTC. Translating gives CASRTALNSYGYTF. The chain has TRBV27 and TRBJ1-2; D call uncertain. Germline-derived CDR1 and CDR2 are MNHEY and SMNVEV (reference sequence). The V and J ends lost 6 bases and 5 bases respectively, with 16 bases between them. The CDR3 is 14 residues long.

The chain joins TRBV19 to TRBJ1-2; the D is unclear. V was cut by 3 bases and J by 5 bases, with 13 bases left in between. The CDR3 has 14 amino acids. The germline CDR1 and CDR2 sequences are LNHDA and SQIVND (reference sequence). In DNA form, the CDR3 reads TGTGCCAGTAGTATTCAGGCACGGTTTTATGGCTACACCTTC. Protein sequence: CASSIQARFYGYTF.

The V call is TRBV27, the J call TRBJ2-2, with 8 bases fitting TRBD1. V lost 5 bases and J lost 4; bases outside the gene matches: 9. CDR3 length equals 16 residues. In germline, CDR1 is MNHEY, CDR2 SMNVEV (reference sequence). The CDR3 sequence: CASSGHWTGRTGELFF. CDR3 DNA: TGTGCCAGCAGTGGGCACTGGACAGGGCGCACCGGGGAGCTGTTTTTT.

This clone was recorded a few times. Other DNA sequences from this sample encode an identical CDR3 as well. This rearrangement joins TRBV5-6 to TRBJ1-3; D is ambiguous. The germline V and J ends were trimmed by 0 bases and 3 bases, with 7 bases remaining between them. The CDR3 is 14 amino acids. Germline V gives CDR1 SGHDT, CDR2 YYEEEE. The CDR3 DNA is TGTGCCAGCAGCTTGGGGCAGGATGGAAACACCATATATTTT. Its protein product is CASSLGQDGNTIYF.

This clone came up a few times. The V call is TRBV5-4, the J call TRBJ1-6; D is ambiguous. Germline V lookup: CDR1 SGHNT, CDR2 YYREEE (reference sequence). The CDR3 has 16 amino acids. V was cut by 0 bases and J by 5 bases, with 12 bases left in between. The CDR3 sequence is CASSLGQRSNNSPLHF. The CDR3 coding sequence is TGTGCCAGCAGCTTGGGGCAGCGATCTAATAATTCACCCCTCCACTTT.

The table lists this clone with a few counts. This chain joins TRBV9 and TRBJ2-1; 8 bases line up with TRBD1. The V and J ends lost 3 bases and 6 bases, in that order; junction bases with no gene match: 5. Germline CDR1 and CDR2: SGDLS and YYNGEE. This CDR3 region has 14 residues. CDR3 amino acids: CASSARGTGNEQFF. CDR3 DNA: TGTGCCAGCAGCGCCCGAGGGACAGGCAATGAGCAGTTCTTC.

V usage is TRBV2 and J usage is TRBJ1-2; D is possibly TRBD1 (6 bases). There are 15 residues in the CDR3. Germline V gene lookup returns CDR1 SNHLY and CDR2 FYNNEI. The germline V and J ends were trimmed by 6 bases and 1 base, with 15 bases remaining between them. CDR3 amino acids: CASSEDRSFNYGYTF. The CDR3 bases are TGTGCCAGCAGCGAGGACAGAAGCTTTAACTATGGCTACACCTTC.

This clone is a singleton in its sample. The chain is built from TRBV27 and TRBJ1-1, with D maybe TRBD1 (5 bases). CDR1 and CDR2 (germline): MNHEY, SMNVEV (reference sequence). The V gene lost 2 bases and the J gene lost 4 bases, with 14 bases spanning the gap. CDR3 length: 15 amino acids. The CDR3 spells CASSLREGLGTEAFF. The CDR3 nucleotides read TGTGCCAGCAGTTTAAGGGAGGGGTTGGGCACTGAAGCTTTCTTT.

V is TRBV30 and J is TRBJ2-1; D is ambiguous. Per the germline V gene, CDR1 is GTSNPN and CDR2 is SVGIG (reference sequence). V lost 0 bases, J lost 0 bases, and 15 bases lay in between. The CDR3 totals 17 residues. The CDR3 DNA reads TGTGCCTGGAGTGTATCCCTCCCTCCATTCTCCTACAATGAGCAGTTCTTC. Its translation is CAWSVSLPPFSYNEQFF.

The chain's CDR3 is CASSFTDRGTQYF. In DNA, the CDR3 is TGTGCCAGCAGCTTCACGGACAGGGGTACGCAGTATTTT. The V gene is TRBV7-3, the J gene TRBJ2-3; 9 positions match TRBD1. There are 13 residues in the CDR3. Looked up from germline, CDR1 is SGHTA and CDR2 is FQGTGA. V lost 3 bases and J lost 8; bases outside the gene matches: 3.

The count of this clone is one. J is TRBJ2-7 and V is TRBV9; maybe TRBD2 (5 bases). The germline V gene has CDR1 SGDLS and CDR2 YYNGEE. Trimming stripped 0 bases from V and 3 bases from J, with 13 bases between. The CDR3 is 15 amino acids. The CDR3 spells CASSVGSRDYYEQYF. CDR3 DNA sequence: TGTGCCAGCAGCGTAGGGAGTCGAGACTACTACGAGCAGTACTTC.

The chain joins TRBV5-1 to TRBJ2-7; no definite D call. The CDR3 is 15 amino acids. CDR1 SGHRS and CDR2 YFSETQ come from the germline V gene. The V gene lost 7 bases and the J gene lost 1 base, with 18 bases spanning the gap. The CDR3 here is CASSPDAVRSYEQYF. The DNA for the CDR3 is TGCGCCAGCTCTCCTGATGCGGTACGATCCTACGAGCAGTACTTC.

The V and J genes are TRBV5-1 and TRBJ2-2; D gene unclear. Trimming stripped 4 bases from V and 4 bases from J, with 11 bases between. CDR3 length equals 14 residues. Germline V gene data show CDR1 as SGHRS and CDR2 as YFSETQ. Written as DNA, the CDR3 is TGCGCCAGCAGCCCCGGAGAGTTCACCGGGGAGCTGTTTTTT. Translating it yields CASSPGEFTGELFF. Filled out from reference TRBV5-1 and TRBJ2-2, the complete variable domain reads KAGVTQTPRYLIKTRGQQVTLSCSPISGHRSVSWYQQTPGQGLQFLFEYFSETQRNKGNFPGRFSGRQFSNSRSEMNVSTLELGDSALYLCASSPGEFTGELFFGEGSRLTVL.

This clone was observed a handful of times. The V call is TRBV10-3, the J call TRBJ2-3; 8 bases map to TRBD1. Germline values: CDR1 ENHRY, CDR2 SYGVKD. The V gene end was trimmed by 7 bases and the J gene end by 6 bases; junction bases not matched to a gene: 3. CDR3 size: 12 residues. For the CDR3, the DNA is TGTGCCATCAATCAGGGGGCGGATACGCAGTATTTT. Protein product: CAINQGADTQYF.

There are a few counts of this clone. The chain links TRBV11-2 to TRBJ2-7; D gene ambiguous. Germline CDR1 is SGHAT and CDR2 is FQNNGV. The V and J ends lost 0 bases and 0 bases respectively, with 15 bases between them. CDR3 length: 17 residues. The DNA for the CDR3 is TGTGCCAGCAGCTTAGATTCTTTAAGCGCGAGCTCCTACGAGCAGTACTTC. It codes for CASSLDSLSASSYEQYF.

The J gene is TRBJ2-1, the V gene TRBV2; a weak D match, TRBD1 (6 bases). The germline CDR1 and CDR2 sequences are SNHLY and FYNNEI. Trimming removed 5 bases from V and 2 bases from J, with 13 bases in between. CDR3 length: 15 amino acids. This CDR3 reads CASSSGVPTYNEQFF. The DNA for the CDR3 is TGTGCCAGCAGTTCAGGGGTCCCCACCTACAATGAGCAGTTCTTC. Supplemented by reference TRBV2 and TRBJ2-1, the full variable domain reads EPEVTQTPSHQVTQMGQEVILRCVPISNHLYFYWYRQILGQKVEFLVSFYNNEISEKSEIFDDQFSVERPDGSNFTLKIRSTKLEDSAMYFCASSSGVPTYNEQFFGPGTRLTVL.